Shown below are 10 T cell receptor beta chains from a single sample sequenced in a study of cytomegalovirus exposure and HLA in healthy donors. Measured with immunoSEQ multiplex PCR; TCRdb has only the in-frame clones, and not every one. The sample yields 150,000 to 200,000 clones, roughly 91% seen once. The sample taken for sequencing was PBMCs. The receptors come from a man between 18 and 35 years old in good health and CMV-seropositive.

The V call is TRBV11-3, the J call TRBJ2-1; weak D call: TRBD1 (7 bases). CDR1 SGHNT and CDR2 YENEEA come from the germline V gene. V lost 1 base and J lost 6, with 13 bases in between. The CDR3 runs to 15 residues. The CDR3 spells CASSLGGQGGNEQFF. The DNA for the CDR3 is TGTGCCAGCAGCTTAGGTGGCCAGGGGGGCAATGAGCAGTTCTTC.

The CDR3 DNA reads TGCGCCAGCAGCTTGTGGTTTTCGGTGAACACTGAAGCTTTCTTT. Translation gives CASSLWFSVNTEAFF. The V and J genes are TRBV5-1 and TRBJ1-1; D gene uncertain. The CDR3 runs 15 residues. V was trimmed by 1 base and J by 0 bases, leaving 10 bases between them. Looked up from germline, CDR1 is SGHRS and CDR2 is YFSETQ.

This chain joins TRBV6-1 and TRBJ2-7, with TRBD2 matching over 8 bases. The CDR3 length is 13 residues. V dropped 7 bases and J dropped 4; count of bases not matched to a gene: 6. The germline CDR1 and CDR2 sequences are MNHNS and SASEGT. CDR3 sequence (DNA): TGTGCCAGCATGGCGGGGGGCCGATACGAGCAGTACTTC. Protein sequence: CASMAGGRYEQYF.

This chain uses TRBV2 with TRBJ2-7; 7 bases match TRBD1. Unmatched junction bases numbered 8, after V lost 6 bases and J lost 6 bases. CDR3 length equals 13 residues. CDR1 is SNHLY and CDR2 is FYNNEI in the germline V gene. The CDR3 region is CASRSGGHSEQYF. The CDR3 DNA follows: TGTGCCAGCAGGTCAGGGGGTCATTCCGAGCAGTACTTC.

The chain recombines TRBV11-2 with TRBJ1-5, with a weak D call TRBD1 (5 bases). The germline V gene encodes CDR1 SGHAT and CDR2 FQNNGV. V lost 0 bases, J lost 3 bases, and 9 bases lay in between. CDR3 length equals 15 residues. The CDR3: CASSLDSGANQPQHF. The CDR3 DNA follows: TGTGCCAGCAGCTTAGATAGTGGGGCCAATCAGCCCCAGCATTTT.

The chain recombines TRBV10-1 with TRBJ2-1; no definite D call. CDR1 WNHNN and CDR2 SYGVQD come from the germline V gene (reference sequence). This CDR3 comprises 16 residues. The ends were cut back, 4 bases at V and 0 bases at J, with 13 bases in the middle. The DNA of the CDR3 is TGCGCCAGCAGTGGACACCCGATGGGCTCCTACAATGAGCAGTTCTTC. Its protein is CASSGHPMGSYNEQFF.

The chain links TRBV5-1 to TRBJ2-5, with TRBD1 as a possible D gene (6 bases). The CDR3 has 14 amino acids. Trimming shortened V by 5 bases and J by 2 bases, and 13 bases separated the two germline ends. The germline CDR1 and CDR2 sequences are SGHRS and YFSETQ. The CDR3 nucleotides are TGCGCCAGCAGGCTCGGGACAAGTCAAGAGACCCAGTACTTC. Amino acid sequence: CASRLGTSQETQYF.

The CDR3 DNA reads as TGTGCCAGCAGTGAACTGCGGGTGGGCTCCTACAATGAGCAGTTCTTC. This translates into CASSELRVGSYNEQFF. This chain links TRBV6-1 with TRBJ2-1; D is perhaps TRBD2 (5 bases). Trimming removed 2 bases at V and 0 bases at J, with 11 bases between. Germline CDR1 is MNHNS and CDR2 is SASEGT. The CDR3 length is 16 residues.

This chain links TRBV5-1 with TRBJ2-1, with 10 bases fitting TRBD2. Germline V lookup: CDR1 SGHRS, CDR2 YFSETQ. CDR3 length: 15 residues. V lost 1 base, J lost 8 bases, and 6 bases stayed unmatched. The CDR3 region has the DNA TGCGCCAGCAGCTTGTTCAGCGGGAGGGCCCATGAGCAGTTCTTC. This encodes CASSLFSGRAHEQFF.

This chain links TRBV19 with TRBJ1-1, with D uncertain. Looked up from germline, CDR1 is LNHDA and CDR2 is SQIVND (reference sequence). The CDR3 has 14 amino acids. The V gene lost 3 bases and the J gene lost 5 bases, with 13 bases spanning the gap. The CDR3 loop is CASSISSGWTEAFF. In nucleotides, the CDR3 is TGTGCCAGTAGTATTAGTTCGGGATGGACTGAAGCTTTCTTT.